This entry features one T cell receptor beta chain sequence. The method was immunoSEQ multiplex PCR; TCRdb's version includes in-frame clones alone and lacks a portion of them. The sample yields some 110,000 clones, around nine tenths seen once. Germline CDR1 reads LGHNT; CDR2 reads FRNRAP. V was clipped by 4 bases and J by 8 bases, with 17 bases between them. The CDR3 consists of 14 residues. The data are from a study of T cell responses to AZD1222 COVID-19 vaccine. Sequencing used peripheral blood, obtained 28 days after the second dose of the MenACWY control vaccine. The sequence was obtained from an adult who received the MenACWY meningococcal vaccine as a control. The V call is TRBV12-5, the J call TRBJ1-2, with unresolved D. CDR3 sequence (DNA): TGTGCTAGTGGTTCTTCCGGGCCCCGAGGGGGCTACACCTTC. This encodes CASGSSGPRGGYTF.